These T cell receptor beta chains were read from a single sample in a study of OX40 agonist ivuxolimab in advanced cancers. This table comes from immunoSEQ multiplex PCR, and its TCRdb copy is limited to in-frame clones, with some not included. The table has about 94,000 clones, over 75% seen once. Sample: CD4+ or CD8+ T cells sorted from blood, taken in a trial of the OX40 agonist ivuxolimab. The receptors originated from an adult with an advanced solid tumor such as melanoma, head and neck, liver or kidney cancer. Each CDR3 is given with its conserved first and last residue. D genes are given only for firm matches. The size field is filled for only some rows; it gives once, few, many or a size class.

J: TRBJ2-1; V: TRBV5-4; D: TRBD1; size: .; DNA: TGTGCCAGCAGCTTGGCCAAGTGGGCGGGACAGGGAGTCAATGAGCAGTTCTTC; CDR3: CASSLAKWAGQGVNEQFF
J: TRBJ1-1; V: TRBV19; D: TRBD1; size: .; DNA: TGTGCCAGTAGGGGGGACAGGGTAGGTCCGAACACTGAAGCTTTCTTT; CDR3: CASRGDRVGPNTEAFF
J: TRBJ2-1; V: TRBV14; D: .; size: .; DNA: TGTGCCAGCAGCCAAGAACTAGAGGCGGTTGAGCAGTTCTTC; CDR3: CASSQELEAVEQFF
J: TRBJ2-1; V: TRBV27; D: TRBD2; size: .; DNA: TGTGCCAGCAGTCCACTTATAGCGGGGGGCAATGAGCAGTTCTTC; CDR3: CASSPLIAGGNEQFF
J: TRBJ2-1; V: TRBV5-1; D: .; size: .; DNA: TGCGCCAGCAGCTTGGCCTTGCAGGGGTCCTACAATGAGCAGTTCTTC; CDR3: CASSLALQGSYNEQFF
J: TRBJ1-2; V: TRBV6-5; D: TRBD1; size: few; DNA: TGTGCCAGCAGCCGGGACAGGGGGCTGTTCTATGGCTACACCTTC; CDR3: CASSRDRGLFYGYTF
J: TRBJ2-3; V: TRBV5-6; D: TRBD2; size: once; DNA: TGTGCCAGCAGCTTGGGGCCCGGGCGGGGGGCTGGCACAGATACGCAGTATTTT; CDR3: CASSLGPGRGAGTDTQYF
J: TRBJ2-5; V: TRBV25-1; D: .; size: .; DNA: TGTGCCAGCAGTGAATCGTTGGATGAGACCCAGTACTTC; CDR3: CASSESLDETQYF
J: TRBJ2-3; V: TRBV28; D: TRBD2; size: .; DNA: TGTGCCAGCAGTCGAGGGGGCGCCGCTAGCGGGGCTTCGGACACGCAGTATTTT; CDR3: CASSRGGAASGASDTQYF
J: TRBJ1-6; V: TRBV5-8; D: .; size: once; DNA: TGTGCCAGCAGCCAGGGCTTTAGTTCACCCCTCCACTTT; CDR3: CASSQGFSSPLHF
J: TRBJ1-4; V: TRBV6-1; D: .; size: .; DNA: TGTGCCAGCAGTGAAATAGGTGGGGCACCCGCCTCTAATGAAAAACTGTTTTTT; CDR3: CASSEIGGAPASNEKLFF
J: TRBJ2-3; V: TRBV5-4; D: TRBD2; size: .; DNA: TGTGCCAGCAGTCCTAGGGCGGGGGGGCAGTATTTT; CDR3: CASSPRAGGQYF
J: TRBJ1-4; V: TRBV6-6; D: .; size: .; DNA: TGTGCCAGCAGTTACGGGGCAGGGCAAAGGAATGAAAAACTGTTTTTT; CDR3: CASSYGAGQRNEKLFF
J: TRBJ1-6; V: TRBV2; D: .; size: .; DNA: TGTGCCAGCAGTGAATGGCAGGGGACCAGCTCCTATAATTCACCCCTCCACTTT; CDR3: CASSEWQGTSSYNSPLHF
J: TRBJ2-1; V: TRBV19; D: TRBD2; size: .; DNA: TGTGCCAGTAGTATTTATAGAAGACTAGCGGGTTCCTACAATGAGCAGTTCTTC; CDR3: CASSIYRRLAGSYNEQFF
J: TRBJ2-3; V: TRBV9; D: TRBD2; size: .; DNA: TGTGCCAGCAGCGTAGATGGAAGCGGGGGGGCCACAGATACGCAGTATTTT; CDR3: CASSVDGSGGATDTQYF
J: TRBJ1-5; V: TRBV5-1; D: TRBD1; size: .; DNA: TGCGCCAGCAGCCCAAAAACAGGGGATCAGCCCCAGCATTTT; CDR3: CASSPKTGDQPQHF
J: TRBJ1-4; V: TRBV15; D: .; size: .; DNA: TGTGCCACCAGCAGTCCCCGTTCCGCGTGGGAAAAACTGTTTTTT; CDR3: CATSSPRSAWEKLFF
J: TRBJ2-5; V: TRBV5-4; D: TRBD2; size: .; DNA: TGTGCCAGCAGCAAAACCCCGCCGGGGACTAGCGGGGGGCAAGAGACCCAGTACTTC; CDR3: CASSKTPPGTSGGQETQYF
J: TRBJ2-5; V: TRBV6-1; D: TRBD2; size: .; DNA: TGTGCCAGCAGTGAACCCGGGACTAACCGAGCCACCCAGTACTTC; CDR3: CASSEPGTNRATQYF
J: TRBJ2-7; V: TRBV10-3; D: .; size: .; DNA: TGTGCCATCAGTGAGTCCTTGGGCAGCTACGAGCAGTACTTC; CDR3: CAISESLGSYEQYF
J: TRBJ2-1; V: TRBV27; D: .; size: .; DNA: TGTGCCAGCAGTCGGCTGGCAGGGGGGGACAATGAGCAGTTCTTC; CDR3: CASSRLAGGDNEQFF
J: TRBJ1-2; V: TRBV30; D: .; size: .; DNA: TGTGCCTGGAGTGTACGAGTGGCTGGCTACACCTTC; CDR3: CAWSVRVAGYTF
J: TRBJ2-1; V: TRBV30; D: TRBD2; size: .; DNA: TGTGCCTGGAGTGGAGGGACTAGCGGGGGGGGAAATGAGCAGTTCTTC; CDR3: CAWSGGTSGGGNEQFF
J: TRBJ2-5; V: TRBV28; D: .; size: few; DNA: TGTGCCAGCAGTTTATCCCCGAAAGTAGTTAGGTCAAGAACCCAGTACTTC; CDR3: CASSLSPKVVRSRTQYF
J: TRBJ2-7; V: TRBV7-9; D: .; size: .; DNA: TGTGCCAGCAGCTTAGCGGAAGTACGGATCCCCTACGAGCAGTACTTC; CDR3: CASSLAEVRIPYEQYF
J: TRBJ2-4; V: TRBV9; D: TRBD2; size: .; DNA: TGTGCCAGCAGCGTAGGATCCGGGACTAGCGGAAATCTAGCCAAAAACATTCAGTACTTC; CDR3: CASSVGSGTSGNLAKNIQYF
J: TRBJ2-1; V: TRBV10-3; D: TRBD2; size: .; DNA: TGTGCCATCGAGACTAGCGGGGGGGCCGGTGAGCAGTTCTTC; CDR3: CAIETSGGAGEQFF
J: TRBJ1-2; V: TRBV29-1; D: TRBD1; size: once; DNA: TGCAGCGTTGAATGGGGGACAGGGAGCGGCTACACCTTC; CDR3: CSVEWGTGSGYTF
J: TRBJ2-2; V: TRBV2; D: .; size: .; DNA: TGTGCCAGCAACCCCCAGAACACCGGGGAGCTGTTTTTT; CDR3: CASNPQNTGELFF
J: TRBJ2-3; V: TRBV4-1; D: .; size: once; DNA: TGCGCCAGCAGCCAAGAGGGAAGGCCGGTAGATACGCAGTATTTT; CDR3: CASSQEGRPVDTQYF
J: TRBJ1-1; V: TRBV5-4; D: .; size: .; DNA: TGTGCCAGCAGCCGGTTTCCCTTGAACACTGAAGCTTTCTTT; CDR3: CASSRFPLNTEAFF
J: TRBJ2-1; V: TRBV11-2; D: TRBD2; size: .; DNA: TGTGCCAGCAGCCTAGCGGGGGCCTACAATGAGCAGTTCTTC; CDR3: CASSLAGAYNEQFF
J: TRBJ1-3; V: TRBV5-1; D: .; size: .; DNA: TGCGCCAGCAGCCTGACAGAGTCTGGAAACACCATATATTTT; CDR3: CASSLTESGNTIYF
J: TRBJ1-2; V: TRBV6-6; D: TRBD1; size: .; DNA: TGTGCCAGCAGTAAATCGGGACAGGGATCAAATGGCTACACCTTC; CDR3: CASSKSGQGSNGYTF
J: TRBJ1-3; V: TRBV15; D: .; size: .; DNA: TGTGCCACCAGCAGAGAAGTGTCCTCTGGAAACACCATATATTTT; CDR3: CATSREVSSGNTIYF
J: TRBJ2-2; V: TRBV6-1; D: .; size: .; DNA: TGTGCCAGCACTAGGGGAGGGGGGGGCACCGGGGAGCTGTTTTTT; CDR3: CASTRGGGGTGELFF
J: TRBJ1-2; V: TRBV19; D: TRBD1; size: .; DNA: TGTGCCAGTAGTGTTGACCTCCTTTTAAGACAGGGTTCAGACTATGGCTACACCTTC; CDR3: CASSVDLLLRQGSDYGYTF
J: TRBJ1-1; V: TRBV5-4; D: .; size: .; DNA: TGTGCCAGCAGCTCCCGTGCGATGCCAATGAACACTGAAGCTTTCTTT; CDR3: CASSSRAMPMNTEAFF
J: TRBJ1-1; V: TRBV5-1; D: .; size: .; DNA: TGCGCCAGCAGCTTGCGGTCCGAGTCCGACACTGAAGCTTTCTTT; CDR3: CASSLRSESDTEAFF
J: TRBJ2-1; V: TRBV27; D: .; size: .; DNA: TGTGCCAGCACTCCCCACCGACTCGCCGGGCTTACTGAGCAGTTCTTC; CDR3: CASTPHRLAGLTEQFF
J: TRBJ1-5; V: TRBV25-1; D: .; size: .; DNA: TGTGCCAGCAGCCCCGCGCAGGGGAATCAGCCCCAGCATTTT; CDR3: CASSPAQGNQPQHF
J: TRBJ1-2; V: TRBV5-4; D: .; size: .; DNA: TGTGCCAGCAGCCCAGGGACGGAGAGTGGAGGCTACACCTTC; CDR3: CASSPGTESGGYTF
J: TRBJ1-1; V: TRBV2; D: .; size: .; DNA: TGTGCCAGCAGGACAGCCCCGGGTGTCACTGAAGCTTTCTTT; CDR3: CASRTAPGVTEAFF
J: TRBJ2-3; V: TRBV7-8; D: .; size: .; DNA: TGTGCCAGCAGCTTAGCCAGGACAGATACGCAGTATTTT; CDR3: CASSLARTDTQYF
J: TRBJ2-7; V: TRBV7-9; D: .; size: .; DNA: TGTGCCAGCAGCTTGGACTCCGCAGGGGCACAGCAGTACTTC; CDR3: CASSLDSAGAQQYF
J: TRBJ2-1; V: TRBV18; D: TRBD2; size: .; DNA: TGTGCCAGCTCACCACCTGGGACTAGCGGGGTTAATGAGCAGTTCTTC; CDR3: CASSPPGTSGVNEQFF
J: TRBJ1-1; V: TRBV19; D: .; size: once; DNA: TGTGCCAGTCCAGGGTATGAAGCTTTCTTT; CDR3: CASPGYEAFF